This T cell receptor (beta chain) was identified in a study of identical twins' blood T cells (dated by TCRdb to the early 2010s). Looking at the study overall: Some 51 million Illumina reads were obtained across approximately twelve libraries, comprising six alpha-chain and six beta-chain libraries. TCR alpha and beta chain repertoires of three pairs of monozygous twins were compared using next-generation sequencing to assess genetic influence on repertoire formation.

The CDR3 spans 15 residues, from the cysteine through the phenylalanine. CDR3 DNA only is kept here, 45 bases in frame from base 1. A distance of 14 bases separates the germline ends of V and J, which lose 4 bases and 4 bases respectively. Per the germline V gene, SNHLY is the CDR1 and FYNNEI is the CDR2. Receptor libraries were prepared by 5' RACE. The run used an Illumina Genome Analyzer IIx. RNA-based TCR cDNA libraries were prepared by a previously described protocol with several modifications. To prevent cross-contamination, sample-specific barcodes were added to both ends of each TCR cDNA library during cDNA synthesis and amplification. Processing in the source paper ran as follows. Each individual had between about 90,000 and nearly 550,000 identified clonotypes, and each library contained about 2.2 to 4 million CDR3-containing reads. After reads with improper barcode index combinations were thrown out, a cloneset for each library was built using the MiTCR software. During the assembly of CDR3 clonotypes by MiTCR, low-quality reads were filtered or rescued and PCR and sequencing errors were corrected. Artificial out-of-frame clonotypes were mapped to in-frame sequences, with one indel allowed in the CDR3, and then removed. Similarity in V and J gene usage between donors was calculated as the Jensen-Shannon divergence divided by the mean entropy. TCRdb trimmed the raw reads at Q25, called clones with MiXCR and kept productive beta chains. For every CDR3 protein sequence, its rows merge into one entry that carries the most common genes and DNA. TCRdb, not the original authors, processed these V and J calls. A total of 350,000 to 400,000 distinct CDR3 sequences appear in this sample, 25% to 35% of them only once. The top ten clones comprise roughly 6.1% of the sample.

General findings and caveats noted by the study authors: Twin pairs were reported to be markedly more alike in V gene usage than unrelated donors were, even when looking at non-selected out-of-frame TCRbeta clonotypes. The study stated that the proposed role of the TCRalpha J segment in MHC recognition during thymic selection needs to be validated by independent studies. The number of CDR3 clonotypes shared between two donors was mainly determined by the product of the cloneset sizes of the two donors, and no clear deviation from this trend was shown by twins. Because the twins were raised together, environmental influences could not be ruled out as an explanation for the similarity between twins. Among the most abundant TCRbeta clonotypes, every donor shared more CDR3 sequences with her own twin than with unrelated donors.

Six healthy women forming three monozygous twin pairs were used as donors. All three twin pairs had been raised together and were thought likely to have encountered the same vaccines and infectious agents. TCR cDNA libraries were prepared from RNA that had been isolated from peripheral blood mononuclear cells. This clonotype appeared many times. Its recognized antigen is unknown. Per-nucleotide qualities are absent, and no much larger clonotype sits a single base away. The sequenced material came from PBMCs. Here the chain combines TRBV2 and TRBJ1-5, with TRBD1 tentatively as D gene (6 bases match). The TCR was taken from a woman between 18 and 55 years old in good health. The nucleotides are TGTGCCAGCAGTGCATTGGGGACACTTAATCAGCCCCAGCATTTT. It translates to CASSALGTLNQPQHF.